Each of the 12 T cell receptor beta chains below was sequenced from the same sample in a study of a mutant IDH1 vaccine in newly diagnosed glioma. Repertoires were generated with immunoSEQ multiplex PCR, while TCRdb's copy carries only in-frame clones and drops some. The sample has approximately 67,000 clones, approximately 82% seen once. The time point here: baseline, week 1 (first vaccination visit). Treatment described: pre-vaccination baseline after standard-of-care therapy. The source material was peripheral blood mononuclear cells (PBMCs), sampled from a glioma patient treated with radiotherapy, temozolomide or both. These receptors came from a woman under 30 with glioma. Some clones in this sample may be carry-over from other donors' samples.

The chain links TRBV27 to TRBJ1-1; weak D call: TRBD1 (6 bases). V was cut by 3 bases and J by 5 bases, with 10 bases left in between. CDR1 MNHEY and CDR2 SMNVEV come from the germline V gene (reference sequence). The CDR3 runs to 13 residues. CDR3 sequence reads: CASSLRGWTEAFF. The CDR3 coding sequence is TGTGCCAGCAGTTTGAGGGGGTGGACTGAAGCTTTCTTT.

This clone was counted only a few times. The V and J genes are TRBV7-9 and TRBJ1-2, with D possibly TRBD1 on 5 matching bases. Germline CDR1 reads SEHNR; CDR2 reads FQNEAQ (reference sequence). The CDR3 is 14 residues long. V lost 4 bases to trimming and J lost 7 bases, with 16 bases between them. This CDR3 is CASSSPVGGGGYTF. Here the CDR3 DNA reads TGTGCCAGCAGCTCCCCGGTGGGGGGAGGTGGCTACACCTTC.

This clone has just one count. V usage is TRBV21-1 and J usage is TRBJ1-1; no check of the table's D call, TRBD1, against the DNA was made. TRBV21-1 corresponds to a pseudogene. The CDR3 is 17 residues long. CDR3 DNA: TGTGCCAGCAGCCCTGGCCCCCTCGACAGGTTCAACACTGAAGCTTTCTTT. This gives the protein CASSPGPLDRFNTEAFF.

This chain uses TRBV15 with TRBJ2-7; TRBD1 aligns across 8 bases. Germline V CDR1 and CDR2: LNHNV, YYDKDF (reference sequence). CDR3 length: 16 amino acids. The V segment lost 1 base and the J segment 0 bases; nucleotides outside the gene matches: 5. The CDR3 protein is CATSRGRDRSSYEQYF. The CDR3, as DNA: TGTGCCACCAGCAGAGGCCGGGACAGGAGCTCCTACGAGCAGTACTTC.

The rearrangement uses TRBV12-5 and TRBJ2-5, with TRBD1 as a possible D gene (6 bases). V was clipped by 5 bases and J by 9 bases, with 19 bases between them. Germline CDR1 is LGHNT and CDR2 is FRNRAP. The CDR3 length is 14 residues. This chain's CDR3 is CASGPGAALMAQYF. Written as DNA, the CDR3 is TGTGCTAGTGGTCCAGGGGCCGCCCTCATGGCCCAGTACTTC.

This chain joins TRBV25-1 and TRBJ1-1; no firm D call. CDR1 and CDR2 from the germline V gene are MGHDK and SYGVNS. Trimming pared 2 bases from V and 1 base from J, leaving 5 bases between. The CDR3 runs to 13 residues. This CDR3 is CASSEPTNTEAFF. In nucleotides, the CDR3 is TGTGCCAGCAGTGAACCAACGAACACTGAAGCTTTCTTT.

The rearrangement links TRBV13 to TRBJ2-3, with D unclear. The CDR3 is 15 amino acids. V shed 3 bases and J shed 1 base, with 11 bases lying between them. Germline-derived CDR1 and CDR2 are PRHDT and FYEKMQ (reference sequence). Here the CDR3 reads CASSLRLIGTDTQYF. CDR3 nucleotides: TGTGCCAGCAGCTTGAGACTTATAGGCACAGATACGCAGTATTTT.

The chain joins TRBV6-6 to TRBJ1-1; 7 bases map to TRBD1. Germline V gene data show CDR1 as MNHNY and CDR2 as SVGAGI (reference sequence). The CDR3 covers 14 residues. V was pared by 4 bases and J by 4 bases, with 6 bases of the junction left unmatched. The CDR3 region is CASSFVDRPTEAFF. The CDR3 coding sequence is TGTGCCAGCAGTTTTGTGGACAGGCCCACTGAAGCTTTCTTT.

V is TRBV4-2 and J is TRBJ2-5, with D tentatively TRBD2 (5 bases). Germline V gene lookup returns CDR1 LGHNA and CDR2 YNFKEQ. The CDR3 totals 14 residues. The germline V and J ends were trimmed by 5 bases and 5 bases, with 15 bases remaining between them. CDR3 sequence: CASSGLGGGETQYF. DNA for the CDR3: TGTGCCAGCAGCGGTCTTGGAGGAGGCGAGACCCAGTACTTC.

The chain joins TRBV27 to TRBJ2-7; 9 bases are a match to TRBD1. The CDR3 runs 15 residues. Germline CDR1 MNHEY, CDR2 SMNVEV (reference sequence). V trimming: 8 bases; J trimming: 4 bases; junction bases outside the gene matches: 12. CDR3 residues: CASATGTGIQYEQYF. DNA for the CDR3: TGTGCCAGCGCTACCGGGACAGGGATCCAGTACGAGCAGTACTTC.

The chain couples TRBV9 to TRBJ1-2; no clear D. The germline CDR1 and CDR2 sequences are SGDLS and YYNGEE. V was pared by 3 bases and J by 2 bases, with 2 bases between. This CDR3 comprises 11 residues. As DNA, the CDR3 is TGTGCCAGCAGCGACAACTATGGCTACACCTTC. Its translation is CASSDNYGYTF.

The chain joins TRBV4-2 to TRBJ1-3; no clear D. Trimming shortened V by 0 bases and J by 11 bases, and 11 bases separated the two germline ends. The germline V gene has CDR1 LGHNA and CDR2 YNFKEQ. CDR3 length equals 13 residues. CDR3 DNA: TGTGCCAGCAGCCAAGAAGACGAAGTCCCCATATATTTT. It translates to CASSQEDEVPIYF.